What follows are 32 T cell receptor beta chains derived from one specimen sequenced in a study of PD-L1 blockade in urothelial cancer. Data came from immunoSEQ multiplex PCR; TCRdb stores just in-frame clones and leaves some out. The table lists about 49,000 clones, 79% of them singletons. Sample time point: pretreatment peripheral blood. This specimen consisted of PBMCs, obtained around atezolizumab (anti-PD-L1) treatment. All receptors come from a man between 65 and 80 years old with urothelial cancer.

V usage is TRBV28 and J usage is TRBJ2-7, with 12 bases fitting TRBD2. CDR3 length: 15 amino acids. Germline CDR1 reads MDHEN; CDR2 reads SYDVKM. V dropped 4 bases and J dropped 4; count of bases not matched to a gene: 5. The CDR3 region has the DNA TGTGCCAGCAGTTCAATACTAGCGGGAGGATACGAGCAGTACTTC. Its translation is CASSSILAGGYEQYF.

This chain uses TRBV6-1 with TRBJ2-1; D is perhaps TRBD2 (5 bases). Germline V gene lookup returns CDR1 MNHNS and CDR2 SASEGT. Trimming took off 6 bases at V and 10 bases at J, with 13 bases between the two ends. The CDR3 runs 12 residues. In nucleotides, the CDR3 is TGTGCCAGCAGAGGAGGTCCCTTGGAGCAGTTCTTC. The encoded protein is CASRGGPLEQFF.

The chain couples TRBV4-1 to TRBJ2-1, with D tentatively TRBD1 (5 bases). The germline gives CDR1 MGHRA, CDR2 YSYEKL. The CDR3 contains 15 residues. V lost 0 bases and J 8 bases, leaving 14 bases between the germline ends. The CDR3: CASSQDNEQVDEQFF. As DNA, the CDR3 is TGCGCCAGCAGCCAAGACAACGAACAGGTCGATGAGCAGTTCTTC.

This clone was seen a handful of times. V and J are TRBV27 and TRBJ2-7; possible D gene TRBD2, 6 bases. The germline CDR1 and CDR2 sequences are MNHEY and SMNVEV (reference sequence). V was pared by 1 base and J by 0 bases, with 10 bases between. The CDR3 runs to 15 residues. DNA of the CDR3: TGTGCCAGCAGTTTATGGGGGGTCGGCTCCTACGAGCAGTACTTC. Its translation is CASSLWGVGSYEQYF.

Here the CDR3 reads CASSLTGSGNTIYF. CDR3 DNA: TGCGCCAGCAGCTTGACAGGGTCTGGAAACACCATATATTTT. This sequence joins TRBV5-1 and TRBJ1-3; possibly TRBD1 for D (6 bases). From germline, CDR1 is SGHRS and CDR2 YFSETQ. Trimming removed 1 base from V and 1 base from J, with 6 bases in between. This CDR3 comprises 14 residues.

The J gene is TRBJ2-7, the V gene TRBV5-3, with 8 positions matching TRBD2. TRBV5-3 is an open reading frame, and its role is uncertain. V shed 4 bases, J shed 4 bases, and the junction held 4 bases outside the gene matches. CDR3 size: 13 residues. CDR3 loop: CARSRGLVYEQYF. DNA for the CDR3: TGTGCCAGAAGCAGGGGACTAGTTTACGAGCAGTACTTC.

The rearrangement uses TRBV7-8 and TRBJ2-7; 10 positions agree with TRBD2. The CDR3 contains 18 residues. Looked up from germline, CDR1 is SGHVS and CDR2 is FQNEAQ. J lost 0 bases, V lost 0 bases, and 8 bases had no gene match. The DNA of the CDR3 is TGTGCCAGCAGCTTAGCGTTTAGCGGGAGGTCAAGCTCCTACGAGCAGTACTTC. It translates to CASSLAFSGRSSSYEQYF.

This sequence joins TRBV5-5 and TRBJ2-7, with D perhaps matching TRBD1 (6 bases). CDR3 size: 13 residues. V was pared by 1 base and J by 5 bases, with 10 bases between. Looked up from germline, CDR1 is SGHKS and CDR2 is YYEKEE (reference sequence). The CDR3 DNA reads as TGTGCCAGCAGCTTGACAGGGTGGGACGAGCAGTACTTC. Translation gives CASSLTGWDEQYF.

J is TRBJ2-7 and V is TRBV28, with 9 bases matching TRBD2. CDR1 is MDHEN, CDR2 SYDVKM, per germline. The CDR3 is 14 residues long. V was clipped by 7 bases and J by 6 bases; unmatched bases: 10. The CDR3 sequence is CASIEPGLAREQYF. CDR3 nucleotides: TGTGCCAGCATCGAACCGGGACTAGCCCGCGAGCAGTACTTC.

This clone was counted only a few times. Sequence at one end of the junction differs from germline and may be a read error. The rearrangement links TRBV7-7 to TRBJ2-5; 11 positions agree with TRBD2. In germline, CDR1 is SSHAT, CDR2 FNYEAQ (reference sequence). The CDR3 covers 17 residues. As DNA, the CDR3 is TGTGCTAGCAGCTTGGATACTAGCGGGAGTGGTGAAGAGACCCAGTACTTC. It specifies CASSLDTSGSGEETQYF.

This clone came up once. The chain carries TRBV2 and TRBJ2-1; TRBD2 matches at 11 bases. V lost 8 bases, J lost 3 bases, and 6 bases stayed unmatched. Looked up from germline, CDR1 is SNHLY and CDR2 is FYNNEI. The length of the CDR3 is 15 residues. Here the CDR3 reads CASGWTSGYYNEQFF. CDR3 nucleotide sequence: TGTGCCAGCGGATGGACTAGCGGGTACTACAATGAGCAGTTCTTC.

The gene calls are TRBV10-1 and TRBJ1-4, with D tentatively TRBD1 (5 bases). The CDR3 consists of 16 residues. V lost 6 bases to trimming and J lost 8 bases, with 22 bases between them. CDR1 WNHNN and CDR2 SYGVQD come from the germline V gene (reference sequence). The CDR3 here is CASRIPGLLGSEKLFF. CDR3 nucleotide sequence: TGCGCCAGCAGAATTCCGGGACTACTCGGTTCCGAAAAACTGTTTTTT.

This clone is a singleton in its sample. The chain is built from TRBV28 and TRBJ1-1, with D possibly matching TRBD1 (5 bases). The length of the CDR3 is 12 residues. Trimming pared 2 bases from V and 8 bases from J, leaving 9 bases between. Germline V gene lookup returns CDR1 MDHEN and CDR2 SYDVKM. DNA of the CDR3: TGTGCCAGCAGTTTACTTGGGGCGGAAGCTTTCTTT. Amino acid sequence: CASSLLGAEAFF.

This rearrangement joins TRBV5-4 to TRBJ1-4; 7 nucleotides align to TRBD1. This CDR3 comprises 14 residues. Germline CDR1 is SGHNT and CDR2 is YYREEE (reference sequence). J was trimmed by 4 bases and V by 1 base; bases with no gene match: 1. CDR3 residues: CASSLTGVNEKLFF. As DNA, the CDR3 is TGTGCCAGCAGCTTGACAGGGGTTAATGAAAAACTGTTTTTT.

The chain links TRBV6-5 to TRBJ2-7; TRBD2 matches at 9 bases. Per germline, CDR1 MNHEY and CDR2 SVGAGI. With V trimmed by 6 bases and J by 2 bases, 8 bases remained unmatched. This CDR3 is built from 15 residues. CDR3 in amino acids: CASRIPAGGTYEQYF. The CDR3 coding sequence is TGTGCCAGCAGAATCCCAGCGGGAGGAACCTACGAGCAGTACTTC.

V usage is TRBV9 and J usage is TRBJ2-1, with 9 bases lining up with TRBD2. The CDR3 consists of 15 residues. Germline lookup yields CDR1 SGDLS and CDR2 YYNGEE. V lost 5 bases and J lost 9; bases outside the gene matches: 12. The CDR3 protein is CASSLRTSVESEQFF. CDR3 DNA: TGTGCCAGCAGTCTACGGACTAGCGTCGAGAGTGAGCAGTTCTTC.

The chain joins TRBV6-6 to TRBJ1-1, with 8 nucleotides matching TRBD1. This CDR3 contains 15 residues. Per germline, CDR1 MNHNY and CDR2 SVGAGI (reference sequence). The junction had 11 bases not matched to a gene; V was cut back by 5 bases and J by 6 bases. Written as DNA, the CDR3 is TGTGCCAGCAGTCTAACTACTCGGACAGGGCCTGAAGCTTTCTTT. This codes for CASSLTTRTGPEAFF.

This clone was recorded only once. The J gene is TRBJ2-6, the V gene TRBV28, with 8 bases that match TRBD1. CDR3 length equals 16 residues. In germline, CDR1 is MDHEN, CDR2 SYDVKM. V dropped 2 bases and J dropped 4; count of bases not matched to a gene: 4. This CDR3 is CASSLPQGAGANVLTF. The CDR3 DNA reads TGTGCCAGCAGTTTACCTCAGGGGGCAGGGGCCAACGTCCTGACTTTC.

Comments on this clone: Other DNA variants within this sample encode the same CDR3. The rearrangement links TRBV19 to TRBJ2-7, with 12 bases identical to TRBD2. CDR3 length equals 15 residues. Germline CDR1 reads LNHDA; CDR2 reads SQIVND (reference sequence). V was pared by 3 bases and J by 6 bases, with 6 bases of the junction left unmatched. Here the CDR3 reads CASSILAGGTREQYF. CDR3 in DNA: TGTGCCAGTAGTATTCTAGCGGGAGGGACCCGCGAGCAGTACTTC.

This sequence joins TRBV5-4 and TRBJ2-1; TRBD2 agrees at 9 bases. This CDR3 spans 15 amino acids. J gave up 4 bases and V 5 bases, and 7 bases lay outside the gene matches. Germline V gives CDR1 SGHNT, CDR2 YYREEE (reference sequence). CDR3 in amino acids: CASSRREGLYNEQFF. The DNA for the CDR3 is TGTGCCAGCAGTCGGCGGGAGGGCCTTTACAATGAGCAGTTCTTC.

The CDR3 DNA reads as TGTGCCAGTAGTATCCAGACTAGCGGGTATAGCACAGATACGCAGTATTTT. Amino acids: CASSIQTSGYSTDTQYF. The chain employs TRBV19 and TRBJ2-3; 10 bases match TRBD2. V shed 3 bases, J shed 0 bases, and the junction held 6 bases outside the gene matches. The CDR3 sequence is 17 residues long. Germline loops: CDR1 LNHDA, CDR2 SQIVND (reference sequence).

This chain uses TRBV30 with TRBJ2-7, with 10 bases that match TRBD2. V lost 3 bases to trimming and J lost 3 bases; unmatched junction nucleotides: 2. The length of the CDR3 is 13 residues. CDR1 GTSNPN and CDR2 SVGIG come from the germline V gene (reference sequence). CDR3 nucleotides: TGTGCCTGGAGGTTAGCGGGAGGCTACGAGCAGTACTTC. This encodes CAWRLAGGYEQYF.

The chain employs TRBV7-3 and TRBJ2-7; the match to TRBD2 covers 11 bases. The CDR3 has 14 amino acids. V shed 5 bases, J shed 6 bases, and the junction held 6 bases outside the gene matches. From germline, CDR1 is SGHTA and CDR2 FQGTGA. CDR3 nucleotide sequence: TGTGCCAGCAGCGTGACTAGCGGGGCGGGCGAGCAGTACTTC. Amino acids: CASSVTSGAGEQYF.

The rearrangement links TRBV28 to TRBJ1-2, with D uncertain. The CDR3 is made up of 14 amino acids. Germline V lookup: CDR1 MDHEN, CDR2 SYDVKM. Trimming removed 8 bases at V and 4 bases at J, with 17 bases between. CDR3 sequence: CASCTGEAIYGYTF. The CDR3 nucleotides are TGTGCCAGCTGCACCGGTGAGGCGATCTATGGCTACACCTTC.

The chain recombines TRBV27 with TRBJ2-7, with 9 bases identical to TRBD1. Trimming at V came to 6 bases and at J to 0 bases, leaving 12 bases not matched to a gene. CDR1 and CDR2 from the germline V gene are MNHEY and SMNVEV (reference sequence). The CDR3 consists of 17 residues. The CDR3 DNA sequence: TGTGCCAGCAGCCTGGGGACAGGGAGTCCATTCTCCTACGAGCAGTACTTC. Translated, it gives CASSLGTGSPFSYEQYF.

This clone was found a few times. The chain combines TRBV29-1 with TRBJ2-1, with TRBD1 as a possible D gene (6 bases). The CDR3 is 14 amino acids. The germline V and J ends were trimmed by 0 bases and 7 bases, with 13 bases remaining between them. Germline CDR1 SQVTM, CDR2 ANQGSEA. The CDR3 protein is CSVEDPRGTNEQFF. The CDR3 DNA reads as TGCAGCGTTGAAGATCCCAGGGGCACGAATGAGCAGTTCTTC.

The chain carries TRBV18 and TRBJ1-5, with 8 bases fitting TRBD1. CDR1 and CDR2 (germline): KGHSH, LQKENI. The J segment lost 3 bases and the V segment lost 6 bases, leaving 10 bases of the junction unmatched. CDR3 length: 16 amino acids. The CDR3: CASSPTSGGTNQPQHF. CDR3 nucleotide sequence: TGTGCCAGCTCGCCTACTTCAGGGGGCACCAATCAGCCCCAGCATTTT.

The chain is built from TRBV28 and TRBJ2-7; TRBD2 agrees at 15 bases. This CDR3 has 19 residues. J was trimmed by 9 bases and V by 4 bases; bases with no gene match: 19. Per germline, CDR1 MDHEN and CDR2 SYDVKM. CDR3 region: CASSSFGLAGGPGLMGQYF. The CDR3 DNA sequence: TGTGCCAGCAGTTCCTTCGGACTAGCGGGAGGGCCGGGTTTGATGGGGCAGTACTTC.

V and J are TRBV29-1 and TRBJ2-1, with D possibly being TRBD1 (6 bases). V lost 8 bases to trimming and J lost 8 bases, with 22 bases between them. The CDR3 covers 14 residues. The V gene's germline CDR1 is SQVTM and CDR2 ANQGSEA. The CDR3 here is CSHIGRGSFYEQFF. The CDR3 region has the DNA TGCAGCCATATAGGCAGGGGAAGTTTCTATGAGCAGTTCTTC.

This chain links TRBV19 with TRBJ2-1, with 8 bases that match TRBD2. This CDR3 has 22 amino acids. The germline gives CDR1 LNHDA, CDR2 SQIVND (reference sequence). V shed 0 bases, J shed 7 bases, and the junction held 26 bases outside the gene matches. The CDR3 region is CASSIDSLYSGNTHQRPNEQFF. The CDR3 bases are TGTGCCAGTAGTATAGACAGCCTATATAGCGGGAATACCCATCAGCGTCCGAATGAGCAGTTCTTC. The variable domain in full, completed from reference TRBV19 and TRBJ2-1, reads DGGITQSPKYLFRKEGQNVTLSCEQNLNHDAMYWYRQDPGQGLRLIYYSQIVNDFQKGDIAEGYSVSREKKESFPLTVTSAQKNPTAFYLCASSIDSLYSGNTHQRPNEQFFGPGTRLTVL.

This chain uses TRBV29-1 with TRBJ2-7, with D unresolved. This CDR3 has 14 residues. Germline V CDR1 and CDR2: SQVTM, ANQGSEA. Trimming left V 2 bases short and J 0 bases short, with 11 bases between. CDR3 protein: CSVEIPASSYEQYF. The CDR3 DNA reads as TGCAGCGTTGAAATCCCAGCTAGCTCCTACGAGCAGTACTTC.

V is TRBV30 and J is TRBJ2-1, with 9 bases fitting TRBD2. Germline loops: CDR1 GTSNPN, CDR2 SVGIG (reference sequence). The CDR3 is made up of 15 amino acids. J was trimmed by 2 bases and V by 0 bases; bases with no gene match: 2. The CDR3, as DNA: TGTGCCTGGAGTGTACCTAGCGGGACCTACAATGAGCAGTTCTTC. Translation: CAWSVPSGTYNEQFF.